This entry describes one TCR beta chain. CDR1 and CDR2 (germline): SNHLY, FYNNEI. This CDR3 spans 15 amino acids. The V end lost 4 bases, the J end lost 7 bases, and 19 bases lay between the germline ends. The repertoire was sequenced with immunoSEQ multiplex PCR; TCRdb's copy has only in-frame clones and lacks some. The profile shows 65,000 to 75,000 clones, approximately 89% of them singletons. The sample is drawn from a study of T cell changes during pregnancy in multiple sclerosis. The sequence came from a female donor with multiple sclerosis, enrolled in a pregnancy study. The chain couples TRBV2 to TRBJ1-2, with D possibly matching TRBD1 (5 bases). Here the sequenced sample was peripheral blood, taken in the second trimester of pregnancy. The CDR3, as DNA: TGTGCCAGCAGTGTACTGGCAGTCCCTAGGGGTGGCTACACCTTC. Its protein product is CASSVLAVPRGGYTF.